Listed below are T cell receptor beta chains from one sample, sequenced in a study of blood T cell repertoires in COVID-19. The assay was immunoSEQ multiplex PCR, and TCRdb's table has in-frame clones only and misses some. The sample includes 55,000 to 65,000 clones, just over 85% of them seen just once. The sequenced material came from peripheral blood. These receptors came from a man in his sixties with acute or convalescent COVID-19. The CDR3 runs from the conserved cysteine through the conserved F or W. A D gene is named only where the DNA matches it firmly. Expanded clones are given a class, and other clones once, few, many or no size at all.

j_call clone_size cdr3_length v_call d_call cdr3_nt cdr3_aa
TRBJ2-7 few 14 TRBV11-2 NA TGTGCCAGCAGCTCAGTCAAGGCAGGCTACGAGCAGTACTTC CASSSVKAGYEQYF
TRBJ2-5 NA 17 TRBV28 TRBD2 TGTGCCAGCAGTTTCCCCACCGGGACTAGCGGGGGGGAGACCCAGTACTTC CASSFPTGTSGGETQYF
TRBJ2-1 few 12 TRBV7-2 NA TGTGCCAGCAGCGCGGGACGGAATGAGCAGTTCTTC CASSAGRNEQFF
TRBJ2-2 NA 16 TRBV7-3 NA TGTGCCAGCAGCCGTGGGGCGGGGCAAGGGACCGGGGAGCTGTTTTTT CASSRGAGQGTGELFF
TRBJ2-3 NA 18 TRBV5-8 TRBD2 TGTGCCAGCAGCCGACGGACTAGCGGGTGGGGGCTCACAGATACGCAGTATTTT CASSRRTSGWGLTDTQYF
TRBJ1-5 NA 13 TRBV19 NA TGTGCCAGTACAGGTTACACCAATCAGCCCCAGCATTTT CASTGYTNQPQHF
TRBJ2-7 NA 13 TRBV19 NA TGTGCCAGTAGTCCCGGGATTCCCTACGAGCAGTACTTC CASSPGIPYEQYF
TRBJ1-2 NA 14 TRBV28 TRBD1 TGTGCCAGCAGTTTCGGGACAGGGGGATTCGGCTACACCTTC CASSFGTGGFGYTF
TRBJ2-7 NA 14 TRBV2 NA TGTGCCAGCAGTGGGCAGTCGTCCGTCTACGAGCAGTACTTC CASSGQSSVYEQYF
TRBJ2-1 NA 13 TRBV2 NA TGTGCCAGCAGTGAGGGCTCCTTGGATGAGCAGTTCTTC CASSEGSLDEQFF
TRBJ2-5 few 15 TRBV5-1 TRBD1 TGCGCCAGCAGCCCTGGTGGCAGGGGGAAAGAGACCCAGTACTTC CASSPGGRGKETQYF
TRBJ2-7 NA 14 TRBV6-5 TRBD1 TGTGCCAGCAGCCCGACAGGGCTAAGCTACGAGCAGTACTTC CASSPTGLSYEQYF
TRBJ2-5 NA 12 TRBV6-5 NA TGTGCCAGACAGGGTAAGTGGGAGACCCAGTACTTC CARQGKWETQYF
TRBJ1-1 NA 14 TRBV5-1 TRBD1 TGCGCCAGCAGCCTGAGGACAGGGCTGGCTGAAGCTTTCTTT CASSLRTGLAEAFF
TRBJ2-7 NA 13 TRBV4-2 NA TGTGCCAGCAGCCAAGATGGAGCGCGAGAGCAGTACTTC CASSQDGAREQYF
TRBJ1-3 NA 13 TRBV18 NA TGTGCCAGCTCACCAGACCAGGGTAACACCATATATTTT CASSPDQGNTIYF
TRBJ2-5 NA 17 TRBV7-9 TRBD2 TGTGCCAGCAGCTTTGGGACTAGCGGGGGAGGTTACGAGACCCAGTACTTC CASSFGTSGGGYETQYF
TRBJ1-2 NA 14 TRBV28 TRBD1 TGTGCCAGCAGTGCTGCGGGACAGACTTATGGCTACACCTTC CASSAAGQTYGYTF
TRBJ1-5 few 16 TRBV5-8 NA TGTGCCAGCAGCTTCGTTCTTGGACAGTACAATCAGCCCCAGCATTTT CASSFVLGQYNQPQHF
TRBJ1-4 NA 15 TRBV7-9 TRBD1 TGTGCCAGCAGCTGGACAGGCTCTCACAATGAAAAACTGTTTTTT CASSWTGSHNEKLFF
TRBJ1-1 NA 15 TRBV19 TRBD1 TGTGCCAGTAGGGAAAACAGGGGGCGCGGTGGTGAAGCTTTCTTT CASRENRGRGGEAFF
TRBJ1-5 once 14 TRBV28 NA TGTGCCAGCAGGACGGGGGAGGGATATCAGCCCCAGCATTTT CASRTGEGYQPQHF
TRBJ1-5 NA 12 TRBV24-1 NA TGTGCCACCAGTGACCCGGGTCAGCCCCAGCATTTT CATSDPGQPQHF
TRBJ2-7 NA 14 TRBV5-1 NA TGCGCCAGCAGTCCTCAGGGTAACTCCTACGAGCAGTACTTC CASSPQGNSYEQYF
TRBJ1-4 NA 17 TRBV19 TRBD1 TGTGCCAGTAGTATCTCCGACCCGGGACAGAGGAATGAAAAACTGTTTTTT CASSISDPGQRNEKLFF
TRBJ2-7 once 13 TRBV2 TRBD1 TGTGCCAACGGACAGGGGGCCTCCTACGAGCAGTACTTC CANGQGASYEQYF
TRBJ1-6 NA 14 TRBV6-6 NA TGTGCCAGCAGTTACGACAGAACAAATTCACCCCTCCACTTT CASSYDRTNSPLHF
TRBJ2-1 NA 20 TRBV24-1 TRBD2 TGTGCCACCAGTGATTACCGATGGGGGACTAGCGTGAGCTCCTACAATGAGCAGTTCTTC CATSDYRWGTSVSSYNEQFF
TRBJ1-5 NA 15 TRBV4-2 NA TGTGCCAGCAGCCAAGAGGGGGCCCCCAATCAGCCCCAGCATTTT CASSQEGAPNQPQHF
TRBJ2-1 NA 21 TRBV9 TRBD1 TGTGCCAGCAGCGCCGCCCCAGGGGGCTCCTGGGGAGCGGGCACCTACAATGAGCAGTTCTTC CASSAAPGGSWGAGTYNEQFF
TRBJ1-4 NA 13 TRBV5-1 NA TGCGCCAGCAGCTTGGGGGGCAATGAAAAACTGTTTTTT CASSLGGNEKLFF
TRBJ2-3 NA 13 TRBV15 NA TGTGCCACCAATGCAGGGGGCACAGATACGCAGTATTTT CATNAGGTDTQYF
TRBJ2-1 NA 15 TRBV7-2 TRBD2 TGTGCCAGCAGCCCGACTAGCGGCTCCTACAATGAGCAGTTCTTC CASSPTSGSYNEQFF
TRBJ2-1 NA 11 TRBV19 TRBD1 TGTGCCAGTAGTAGGACAGGCAAGCAGTTCTTC CASSRTGKQFF
TRBJ2-1 NA 16 TRBV5-1 NA TGCGCCAGCAGCCTCGATTACAGGCTAGGGTACAATGAGCAGTTCTTC CASSLDYRLGYNEQFF
TRBJ2-5 NA 14 TRBV11-2 NA TGTGCCAGCAGCCCTACAGGGTACGGGGAGACCCAGTACTTC CASSPTGYGETQYF
TRBJ2-1 NA 15 TRBV28 TRBD2 TGTGCCAGCAGTTCCGGACTAGCGCGGCACAATGAGCAGTTCTTC CASSSGLARHNEQFF
TRBJ2-3 NA 18 TRBV5-5 TRBD2 TGTGCCAGCAGCGGGACTAGCGGGAAATCCCCCAAAACAGATACGCAGTATTTT CASSGTSGKSPKTDTQYF
TRBJ1-1 NA 13 TRBV19 NA TGTGCCAGTAGTATAACCCTAAGCACTGAAGCTTTCTTT CASSITLSTEAFF
TRBJ2-1 NA 13 TRBV4-2 NA TGTGCCAGCAGTCGAGCAGGGTACAATGAGCAGTTCTTC CASSRAGYNEQFF
TRBJ2-5 NA 14 TRBV2 NA TGTGCCAGCAGTGAAGTGACAGTTCAAGAGACCCAGTACTTC CASSEVTVQETQYF
TRBJ2-1 NA 17 TRBV7-3 NA TGTGCCAGCAGCGCCAGGGCTAGCGGGCCAGGGGGTAATGAGCAGTTCTTC CASSARASGPGGNEQFF
TRBJ2-1 NA 17 TRBV14 TRBD2 TGTGCCAGCAGCCAAGACCGACGTAGGGGAGGGGCACATGAGCAGTTCTTC CASSQDRRRGGAHEQFF
TRBJ1-5 NA 14 TRBV27 TRBD1 TGTGCCACCGCGGACAGGGGAAGCAATCAGCCCCAGCATTTT CATADRGSNQPQHF
TRBJ1-3 once 13 TRBV27 NA TGTGCCAGCAGTTTCTCTGGCGGAAACACCATATATTTT CASSFSGGNTIYF
TRBJ1-1 NA 10 TRBV20-1 NA TGCAGTGCTAGAATCGCTGAAGCTTTCTTT CSARIAEAFF